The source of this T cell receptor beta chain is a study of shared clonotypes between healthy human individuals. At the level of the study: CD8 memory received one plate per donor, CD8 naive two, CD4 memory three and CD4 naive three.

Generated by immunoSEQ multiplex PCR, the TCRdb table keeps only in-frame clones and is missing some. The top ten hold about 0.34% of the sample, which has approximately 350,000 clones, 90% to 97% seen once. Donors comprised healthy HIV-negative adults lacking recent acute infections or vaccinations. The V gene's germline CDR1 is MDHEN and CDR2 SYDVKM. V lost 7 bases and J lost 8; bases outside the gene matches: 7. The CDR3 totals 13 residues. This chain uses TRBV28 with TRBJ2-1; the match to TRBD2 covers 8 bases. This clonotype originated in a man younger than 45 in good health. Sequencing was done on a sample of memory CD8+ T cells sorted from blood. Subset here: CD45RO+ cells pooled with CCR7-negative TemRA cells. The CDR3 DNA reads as TGTGCCAGCAACCAGCGGGAGTTCGATGAGCAGTTCTTC. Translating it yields CASNQREFDEQFF.